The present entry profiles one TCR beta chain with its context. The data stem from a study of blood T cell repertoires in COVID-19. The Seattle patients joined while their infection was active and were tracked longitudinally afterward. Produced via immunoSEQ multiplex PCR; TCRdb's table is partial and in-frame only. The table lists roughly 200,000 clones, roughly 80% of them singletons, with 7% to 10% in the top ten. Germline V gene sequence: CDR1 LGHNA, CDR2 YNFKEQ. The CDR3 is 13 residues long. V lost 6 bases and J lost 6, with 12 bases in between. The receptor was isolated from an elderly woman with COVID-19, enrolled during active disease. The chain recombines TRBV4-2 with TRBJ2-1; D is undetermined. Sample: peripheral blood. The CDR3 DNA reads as TGTGCCAGCAGGGGCAGCATGGCCAATGAGCAGTTCTTC. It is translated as CASRGSMANEQFF.